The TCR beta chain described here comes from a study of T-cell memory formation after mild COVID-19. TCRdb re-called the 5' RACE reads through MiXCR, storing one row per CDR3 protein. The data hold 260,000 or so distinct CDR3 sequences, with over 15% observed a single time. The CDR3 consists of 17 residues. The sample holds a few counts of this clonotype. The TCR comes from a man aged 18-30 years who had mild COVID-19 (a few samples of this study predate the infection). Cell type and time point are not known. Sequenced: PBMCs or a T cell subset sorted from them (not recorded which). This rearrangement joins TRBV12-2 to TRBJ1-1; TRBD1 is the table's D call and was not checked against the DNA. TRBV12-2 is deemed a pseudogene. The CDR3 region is CASRRTGKQPMNTEAFF. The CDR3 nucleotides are TGTGCAAGTCGCCGGACAGGGAAGCAACCCATGAACACTGAAGCTTTCTTT.